The 14 T cell receptor beta chains presented below share a single source sample, sequenced in a study of shared clonotypes between healthy human individuals. Profiling relied on immunoSEQ multiplex PCR, and the TCRdb table lists in-frame clones only, not all of them. The sample yields roughly 2.2 million clones, roughly 93% seen once. Input material: naive CD4+ T cells from PBMCs. Subset noted: CD45RA+ positively selected. The receptors here all came from a man in his late teens or twenties in good health. Some clones in this sample may be carry-over from other donors' samples.

The rearrangement joins TRBV28 to TRBJ1-5; D gene uncertain. The CDR3 loop spans 15 amino acids. Germline CDR1 and CDR2: MDHEN and SYDVKM. Trimming left V 4 bases short and J 0 bases short, with 10 bases between. The CDR3 DNA follows: TGTGCCAGCAGTTCTCGAACGTATAGCAATCAGCCCCAGCATTTT. Residues: CASSSRTYSNQPQHF.

The chain employs TRBV28 and TRBJ1-4; D is ambiguous. Trimming pared 6 bases from V and 8 bases from J, leaving 22 bases between. The CDR3 is 16 amino acids. CDR1 MDHEN and CDR2 SYDVKM come from the germline V gene. CDR3 protein: CASSQTSGRRREKLFF. DNA for the CDR3: TGTGCCAGCAGCCAAACCTCAGGTCGGCGGCGGGAAAAACTGTTTTTT.

Concerning this clone: The sample carries other DNA sequences with the same CDR3. The gene calls are TRBV7-3 and TRBJ2-2; D unclear. The CDR3 spans 14 residues. The germline V gene encodes CDR1 SGHTA and CDR2 FQGTGA. V shed 3 bases and J shed 0 bases, with 5 bases lying between them. DNA of the CDR3: TGTGCCAGCAGCTTGACCGCGAACACCGGGGAGCTGTTTTTT. Its protein product is CASSLTANTGELFF.

The gene calls are TRBV6-5 and TRBJ1-4; D uncertain. The ends were cut back, 10 bases at V and 8 bases at J, with 20 bases in the middle. Germline V gene sequence: CDR1 MNHEY, CDR2 SVGAGI. This CDR3 is 14 amino acids long. The CDR3 nucleotides read TGTGCCACCTCGCCCCGACCGGGGATAGAAAAACTGTTTTTT. Its translation is CATSPRPGIEKLFF.

This clone came up once. Other DNA sequences in the same sample also yield this CDR3. This chain connects TRBV6-5 to TRBJ1-6; tentatively, D is TRBD1 (5 bases). The CDR3 has 14 amino acids. Germline V gene data show CDR1 as MNHEY and CDR2 as SVGAGI. Trimming left V 5 bases short and J 10 bases short, with 15 bases between. Written as DNA, the CDR3 is TGTGCCAGCAGTCCCGGGACGGGGAACTCACCCCTCCACTTT. Its translation: CASSPGTGNSPLHF.

With respect to this clone: The sample carries other DNA sequences with the same CDR3. The rearrangement links TRBV6-6 to TRBJ2-7, with TRBD1 matching over 8 bases. Germline V gene sequence: CDR1 MNHNY, CDR2 SVGAGI (reference sequence). The length of the CDR3 is 14 residues. The V segment lost 2 bases and the J segment 3 bases; nucleotides outside the gene matches: 3. CDR3 protein: CASSYGDRFYEQYF. CDR3 DNA: TGTGCCAGCAGTTACGGGGACAGGTTCTACGAGCAGTACTTC.

Turning to this clone: Additional DNA sequences in this sample encode the identical CDR3. V and J are TRBV28 and TRBJ2-3; no clear D gene. The germline V and J ends were trimmed by 3 bases and 0 bases, with 7 bases remaining between them. This CDR3 has 14 residues. CDR1 is MDHEN and CDR2 is SYDVKM in the germline V gene. In nucleotides, the CDR3 is TGTGCCAGCAGTTTTGGACGAAGCACAGATACGCAGTATTTT. Protein product: CASSFGRSTDTQYF.

This sequence joins TRBV14 and TRBJ1-3; the D is unclear. V was cut by 5 bases and J by 0 bases, with 14 bases left in between. CDR1 is SGHDN and CDR2 is FVKESK in the germline V gene. The CDR3 is 16 residues long. CDR3 nucleotide sequence: TGTGCCAGCAGCGATGATTCCCTCCGCTCTGGAAACACCATATATTTT. As protein: CASSDDSLRSGNTIYF.

A remark on this clone: Other DNA sequences in this sample translate to the same CDR3. The chain has TRBV18 and TRBJ2-7; D is unresolved. Trimming cost V 1 base and J 4 bases, with 2 bases left between them. The length of the CDR3 is 11 residues. Germline CDR1 and CDR2: KGHSH and LQKENI. CDR3 sequence (DNA): TGTGCCAGCTCACCACGATACGAGCAGTACTTC. Its protein is CASSPRYEQYF.

This clone was found once. The chain carries TRBV7-2 and TRBJ2-7; TRBD2 agrees at 9 bases. Losses at the gene ends were 5 bases for V and 3 bases for J; bases not matched to a gene: 5. This CDR3 contains 14 residues. Per the germline V gene, CDR1 is SGHTA and CDR2 is FQGNSA. The CDR3 sequence is CASSPSGANYEQYF. DNA for the CDR3: TGTGCCAGCAGCCCTAGCGGGGCGAACTACGAGCAGTACTTC.

This rearrangement joins TRBV20-1 to TRBJ1-2; the D is unclear. Trimming stripped 2 bases from V and 6 bases from J, with 7 bases between. CDR1 is DFQATT and CDR2 is SNEGSKA in the germline V gene (reference sequence). The CDR3 has 11 amino acids. The CDR3 region has the DNA TGCAGTGCTAGACTGGTTCATGGCTACACCTTC. It encodes CSARLVHGYTF.

This sequence joins TRBV27 and TRBJ1-2, with a weak D call TRBD1 (6 bases). The CDR3 extends over 13 amino acids. The V and J ends lost 3 bases and 8 bases respectively, with 13 bases between them. Germline values: CDR1 MNHEY, CDR2 SMNVEV (reference sequence). The CDR3 region is CASSFRGQGGYTF. DNA for the CDR3: TGTGCCAGCAGTTTCCGGGGGCAGGGCGGCTACACCTTC.

DNA of the CDR3: TGTGCCAGCAGCTCCGGGTTTGAGCAGTTCTTC. This encodes CASSSGFEQFF. This sequence joins TRBV7-9 and TRBJ2-1; D gene ambiguous. The V and J ends lost 4 bases and 9 bases respectively, with 7 bases between them. Germline V gene data show CDR1 as SEHNR and CDR2 as FQNEAQ (reference sequence). CDR3 size: 11 residues.

In this sample, this clone turned up once. This rearrangement joins TRBV7-9 to TRBJ2-1, with unresolved D. V was clipped by 1 base and J by 0 bases, with 7 bases between them. Germline loops: CDR1 SEHNR, CDR2 FQNEAQ (reference sequence). The CDR3 length is 15 residues. The CDR3 here is CASSLDGSSYNEQFF. DNA for the CDR3: TGTGCCAGCAGCTTAGATGGAAGCTCCTACAATGAGCAGTTCTTC. The whole variable domain, remainder taken from reference TRBV7-9 and TRBJ2-1, is DTGVSQNPRHKITKRGQNVTFRCDPISEHNRLYWYRQTLGQGPEFLTYFQNEAQLEKSRLLSDRFSAERPKGSFSTLEIQRTEQGDSAMYLCASSLDGSSYNEQFFGPGTRLTVL.